These T cell receptor beta chains were read from a single sample in a study of blood T cell repertoires in COVID-19. Assay: immunoSEQ multiplex PCR; the TCRdb copy retains only in-frame clones and omits some. The data contain 250,000 to 350,000 clones, about 90% of them seen just once; the ten biggest clones take up around 10%. Sequencing input: peripheral blood. These receptors came from a woman aged 25 to 39 with COVID-19, enrolled during active disease. The conserved cysteine and the conserved F or W are not part of the CDR3 here. Fields, in order: V gene, J gene, CDR3 protein.

TRBV30,TRBJ1-2,AWSVQTYGYT
TRBV4-2,TRBJ1-3,ASSQQQGVGNTIY
TRBV27,TRBJ1-1,ASSSTRGRGDTEAF
TRBV24-1,TRBJ1-2,ATSPAGTNYGYT
TRBV2,TRBJ1-1,ASSTPSSDRVQAF
TRBV7-2,TRBJ1-5,ASSSRDSNQPQH
TRBV6-5,TRBJ1-1,ASTPGGWGDEAF
TRBV6-1,TRBJ1-5,ASSEVTGGIGRPQH
TRBV3-1/TRBV3-2,TRBJ2-2,ASSLTSGRASKELF
TRBV6-5,TRBJ2-5,ASNRYQETQY
TRBV7-3,TRBJ2-7,ASSPGQGREQY
TRBV2,TRBJ2-7,ASSERTSGRWSSYEQY
TRBV10-3,TRBJ2-7,AIMGQGVYEQY
TRBV28,TRBJ2-3,ASSLLAGESDTQY
TRBV5-6,TRBJ2-7,ASSLLGRGREQY
TRBV7-9,TRBJ1-2,ASSSAGTGGTGYT
TRBV7-2,TRBJ2-7,ASSLLADYEQY
TRBV19,TRBJ2-3,ASSTPRGDADTQY
TRBV19,TRBJ2-3,ASSIGGSAGTTQY
TRBV7-8,TRBJ2-5,ASSNSGGIQETQY
TRBV13,TRBJ1-2,ASSTGQGAFGYGYT
TRBV18,TRBJ1-1,ASSPPGTSNTEAF
TRBV28,TRBJ1-3,ASSLALGEGNTIY
TRBV6-5,TRBJ1-5,ASSAKKGGPQH
TRBV6-5,TRBJ2-3,ASSYSGARDTQY
TRBV4-1,TRBJ1-6,ASSQDKTVVKNSPLH
TRBV4-3,TRBJ2-1,ASSQDRTSGYYNEQF
TRBV2,TRBJ1-1,ASRRDRGQAEAF
TRBV5-4,TRBJ1-1,ASSRPWGQGNTEAF
TRBV20-1,TRBJ2-2,SASVAGRADGELF
TRBV7-2,TRBJ2-2,ASSFPYQGLEDTGELF
TRBV5-1,TRBJ1-3,ASSVRQGLLENTIY
TRBV5-4,TRBJ1-2,ASSLADRAYGYT
TRBV9,TRBJ2-1,ASSGGQYNEQF
TRBV29-1,TRBJ2-7,SVEGQYEQY
TRBV7-9,TRBJ2-2,ASSPFKGADTGELF
TRBV3-1/TRBV3-2,TRBJ2-2,ASSQKLLTSGRGTGELF
TRBV5-1,TRBJ1-6,ASRSLGTSSSYNSPLH
TRBV2,TRBJ2-7,ASSYQDAEY
TRBV5-6,TRBJ1-2,ASSLVQRATGDGYT
TRBV7-9,TRBJ2-3,ASSSPGQAGDTQY
TRBV19,TRBJ2-1,ASKVLAANEQF
TRBV28,TRBJ2-7,ASSLLPGNYEQY
TRBV4-1,TRBJ1-4,ASSLLLTALNEKLF
TRBV5-1,TRBJ1-1,ASSLQTGENTEAF
TRBV6-1,TRBJ1-1,ASSEVGHYRTEAF
TRBV19,TRBJ2-6,ASSIAVTGANVLT